This T cell receptor beta chain was documented in a study of T cells in Graves' hyperthyroidism and ophthalmopathy. CDR3 size: 15 residues. CDR1 is SGHDT, CDR2 YYEEEE, per germline. V lost 3 bases to trimming and J lost 4 bases; unmatched junction nucleotides: 4. Template material for amplifying TCR beta CDR3 regions consisted of RNA transcripts. RT-PCR in the first round (using the HTBI primer set) targeted the TCR CDR3. Each CDR3 protein is one row after TCRdb ran MiXCR on the multiplex PCR reads. The sample includes 600,000 or so distinct CDR3 sequences, about 14% of them seen just once. Exclusion criteria comprised uncontrolled infection, other autoimmune disease, pregnancy or lactation. Thyroid ultrasound and orbital computed tomography, with clinical symptoms and serum thyroxine and TRAb, informed diagnoses. This clonotype was counted many times.

This TCR was sampled from a woman between 18 and 29 years old with Graves' ophthalmopathy. Sequencing was carried out using blood. This chain joins TRBV5-6 and TRBJ2-1; 10 positions match TRBD1. The CDR3 region has the DNA TGTGCCAGCAGCTCGGGACAGGGGTTATACAATGAGCAGTTCTTC. Residues: CASSSGQGLYNEQFF.